This T cell receptor beta chain was found in a study of T-cell reconstitution after alpha-beta-depleted transplantation in children. Molecular barcoding with unique molecular identifiers was used for the TCRbeta library. One entry per CDR3 protein results from TCRdb running MiXCR on the PCR reads. The table shows some 75,000 distinct CDR3 sequences, with about 6.7% occurring only once. This clonotype was observed at least ten times. V shed 4 bases and J 0 bases; nucleotides not matched to a gene: 9. Germline V lookup: CDR1 MGHDK, CDR2 SYGVNS. The CDR3 length is 18 residues. The rearrangement uses TRBV25-1 and TRBJ2-6; TRBD1 matches at 7 bases. Sequenced here: PBMCs from the stem cell graft donor, sampled from the stem cell graft. The receptor comes from a human donor who donated a stem cell graft to a child with acute lymphoblastic leukemia. The CDR3 region is CASSGRDSERSGANVLTF. The CDR3 nucleotides are TGTGCCAGCAGTGGCCGGGACAGCGAACGCTCTGGGGCCAACGTCCTGACTTTC.